Sequencing of this T cell receptor beta chain was carried out in a study of cytomegalovirus exposure and HLA in healthy donors. The CDR3 contains 17 residues. V lost 1 base to trimming and J lost 5 bases, with 21 bases between them. Germline CDR1 and CDR2: SNHLY and FYNNEI. PCR amplification relied on 60 Vbeta primers (plus 13 Jbeta primers). Sequencing was performed with immunoSEQ multiplex PCR; in TCRdb, only in-frame clones are kept and a portion is missing. The sample holds about 160,000 clones, 70% to 80% seen once. This clone has more than one count but fewer than ten. Sequencing was done on a sample of PBMCs. The source is a man in his forties in good health and CMV-seronegative. The rearrangement links TRBV2 to TRBJ2-7, with TRBD1 as a possible D gene (5 bases). The CDR3 reads CASSEGALRQARDEQYF. The CDR3 nucleotides read TGTGCCAGCAGTGAAGGGGCCCTGAGGCAGGCCAGGGACGAGCAGTACTTC.